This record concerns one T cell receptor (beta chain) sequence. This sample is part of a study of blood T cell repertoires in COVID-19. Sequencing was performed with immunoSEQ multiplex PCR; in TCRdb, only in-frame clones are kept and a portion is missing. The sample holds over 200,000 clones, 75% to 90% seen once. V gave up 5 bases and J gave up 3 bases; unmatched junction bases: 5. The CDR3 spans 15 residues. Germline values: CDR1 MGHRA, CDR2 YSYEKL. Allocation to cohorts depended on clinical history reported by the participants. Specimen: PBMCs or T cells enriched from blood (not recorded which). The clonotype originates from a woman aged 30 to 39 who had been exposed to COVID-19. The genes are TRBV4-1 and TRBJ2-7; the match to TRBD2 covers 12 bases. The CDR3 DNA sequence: TGCGCCAGCAGCGAAGGGACTAGCGGGCTCTACGAGCAGTACTTC. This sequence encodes CASSEGTSGLYEQYF.